The next 24 T cell receptor beta chains were all read from a single sample in a study of spatial heterogeneity in lung cancer. Overall study findings and caveats: Expanded intratumoral alpha and beta TCR counts tracked tumor mutation counts.

TCRdb ran MiXCR on the 5' RACE reads and lists one entry per CDR3 protein. The sample holds 5,500 to 9,000 distinct CDR3 sequences; approximately 14% are singletons and the top ten take about 8.1%. Specified time point: sample taken at primary tumor resection. Their antigen targets remain unknown. Sequencing was performed on lung tumor tissue, taken at surgery. The receptors derive from a male donor with early-stage non-small cell lung cancer.

This clonotype is classed as medium-sized. For a library built for alpha chains, this beta chain is a stray read; little rests on its size. CDR3 bases: TGTGCCAGCAGCCCCTCCTGGGGAAGCTACGAGCAGTACTTC. As protein: CASSPSWGSYEQYF. This chain links TRBV7-6 with TRBJ2-7; D gene unclear. This CDR3 is 14 amino acids long. The germline V and J ends were trimmed by 5 bases and 3 bases, with 14 bases remaining between them. Germline V gene data show CDR1 as SGHVS and CDR2 as FNYEAQ.

In its sample, this clonotype was seen many times. A library made for alpha chains picked up this beta chain off target, so its size means little. The gene calls are TRBV25-1 and TRBJ2-3; 11 bases align to TRBD1. Germline-derived CDR1 and CDR2 are MGHDK and SYGVNS. The J segment lost 2 bases and the V segment lost 1 base, leaving 11 bases of the junction unmatched. CDR3 size: 19 residues. CDR3 nucleotide sequence: TGTGCCAGCAGTGAATTTCCGAAGGGGGACAGGGGGTACACAGATACGCAGTATTTT. Encoded protein: CASSEFPKGDRGYTDTQYF.

This clonotype was recorded at least ten times. This beta chain is a stray sequence in a library constructed for alpha chains; its clone size is not meaningful. The chain couples TRBV29-1 to TRBJ2-7; D unresolved. The CDR3 extends over 12 amino acids. Germline loops: CDR1 SQVTM, CDR2 ANQGSEA. V was pared by 6 bases and J by 4 bases, with 13 bases between. The CDR3 reads CSVRSLAYEQYF. The CDR3 nucleotides are TGCAGCGTGAGGTCTCTGGCGTACGAGCAGTACTTC.

In this sample, this clonotype turned up many times. This beta chain is a stray read from a library made for alpha chains; its abundance is not meaningful. For the CDR3, the DNA is TGTGCCAGCAGCCCCCTTCGCGGGGGGATCTACGAGCAGTACTTC. Amino acid sequence: CASSPLRGGIYEQYF. V gene TRBV9 combines with J gene TRBJ2-7; TRBD2 matches at 8 bases. The CDR3 totals 15 residues. V dropped 4 bases and J dropped 3; count of bases not matched to a gene: 9. The germline gives CDR1 SGDLS, CDR2 YYNGEE.

The table lists this clonotype with many counts. This beta chain lies outside the target of a library built for alpha chains; its clone size means little. The chain recombines TRBV30 with TRBJ1-1; D might be TRBD1 (5 bases). From germline, CDR1 is GTSNPN and CDR2 SVGIG (reference sequence). This CDR3 is built from 16 residues. V was cut by 4 bases and J by 2 bases, with 20 bases left in between. For the CDR3, the DNA is TGTGCCTGGATAGGTCAGCGGGGGGTGGTAAACACTGAAGCTTTCTTT. It encodes CAWIGQRGVVNTEAFF.

This clonotype was counted at least ten times. A library prepared for alpha chains yielded this beta chain as an off-target read; its size is of little meaning. The J gene is TRBJ1-2, the V gene TRBV5-1; possible D gene TRBD1, 5 bases. This CDR3 spans 13 amino acids. V was clipped by 5 bases and J by 6 bases, with 14 bases between them. Germline loops: CDR1 SGHRS, CDR2 YFSETQ. In DNA, the CDR3 is TGCGCCAGCAGGACCCGCCAGGGAGATGGCTACACCTTC. Translating it yields CASRTRQGDGYTF.

This clonotype was seen many times. This beta chain is off target for a library built for alpha chains, so its abundance means little. The chain employs TRBV6-2 or TRBV6-3 and TRBJ2-7, with a tentative D call TRBD2 (5 bases). This CDR3 spans 15 amino acids. CDR1 is MNHEY, CDR2 SVGEGT, per germline. Deletions cut 11 bases from V and 5 bases from J, with 25 bases between. Here the CDR3 DNA reads TGTGCCCTTGGTCCTGGCGGAGGTGGGAGCCACGAGCAGTACTTC. This codes for CALGPGGGGSHEQYF.

This clonotype appeared many times. With the library built for alpha chains, this beta chain is off target and its frequency is not meaningful. The chain has TRBV14 and TRBJ2-1; the match to TRBD2 covers 8 bases. After removal of 2 bases from V and 5 bases from J, the junction contained 8 bases not matched to a gene. The CDR3 runs to 16 residues. Germline V CDR1 and CDR2: SGHDN, FVKESK. For the CDR3, the DNA is TGTGCCAGCAGCCAACCTGGGCTAGCGGGCCACAATGAGCAGTTCTTC. This sequence encodes CASSQPGLAGHNEQFF.

This clonotype was observed at least ten times. This beta chain slipped into a library made for alpha chains as a stray read, so its size is not meaningful. The chain joins TRBV5-5 to TRBJ1-4, with no clear D. The length of the CDR3 is 13 residues. CDR1 is SGHKS and CDR2 is YYEKEE in the germline V gene (reference sequence). The V end lost 1 base, the J end lost 5 bases, and 6 bases lay between the germline ends. The CDR3 DNA follows: TGTGCCAGCAGCTTGAATCAGAATGAAAAACTGTTTTTT. Translation: CASSLNQNEKLFF.

This clonotype qualifies as medium-sized. A library made for alpha chains picked up this beta chain off target, so its size means little. The chain is built from TRBV5-1 and TRBJ2-7; D may be TRBD1 or TRBD2 (5 bases each). Trimming removed 6 bases from V and 5 bases from J, with 15 bases in between. The germline V gene has CDR1 SGHRS and CDR2 YFSETQ. This CDR3 region has 13 residues. This chain's CDR3 is CASTWAGTDEQYF. CDR3 coding DNA: TGCGCCAGCACGTGGGCAGGGACGGACGAGCAGTACTTC.

This clonotype was detected many times. This beta chain is an unintended read in a library built for alpha chains; its size means little. The CDR3 DNA is TGTGCCACCAGTGATTCGACAGGGAATGAAAAACTGTTTTTT. It codes for CATSDSTGNEKLFF. This chain uses TRBV24-1 with TRBJ1-4; 7 nucleotides agree with TRBD1. J lost 5 bases, V lost 2 bases, and 1 base had no gene match. This CDR3 has 14 amino acids. Looked up from germline, CDR1 is KGHDR and CDR2 is SFDVKD.

This clonotype was detected many times. The size of this beta chain means little, since it is a stray read in a library made for alpha chains. The gene calls are TRBV10-3 and TRBJ1-2, with 8 nucleotides matching TRBD1. The CDR3 totals 18 residues. The junction had 10 bases not matched to a gene; V was cut back by 0 bases and J by 1 base. Germline V gene data show CDR1 as ENHRY and CDR2 as SYGVKD. The DNA for the CDR3 is TGTGCCATCAGTGAGTCGGCAGGACAGGGAAGTGTTAACTATGGCTACACCTTC. Its translation is CAISESAGQGSVNYGYTF.

The table lists this clonotype with many counts. Within a library made for alpha chains, this beta chain is off target, and its count is uninformative. The chain has TRBV9 and TRBJ1-2; D might be TRBD1 (5 bases). The V end lost 0 bases, the J end lost 0 bases, and 15 bases lay between the germline ends. The germline V gene has CDR1 SGDLS and CDR2 YYNGEE. The CDR3 is 17 residues long. The CDR3 loop reads CASSVDKGAGANYGYTF. The CDR3 nucleotides are TGTGCCAGCAGCGTAGATAAAGGGGCCGGCGCTAACTATGGCTACACCTTC. The full variable domain, rest sourced from reference TRBV9 and TRBJ1-2, is DSGVTQTPKHLITATGQRVTLRCSPRSGDLSVYWYQQSLDQGLQFLIQYYNGEERAKGNILERFSAQQFPDLHSELNLSSLELGDSALYFCASSVDKGAGANYGYTFGSGTRLTVV.

Ten or more counts support this clonotype. Found in a library prepared for alpha chains, this beta chain is an off-target read, and its abundance has little meaning. The chain couples TRBV4-1 to TRBJ1-2, with D perhaps TRBD1 (6 bases). The CDR3 length is 15 residues. Germline V lookup: CDR1 MGHRA, CDR2 YSYEKL. Trimming shortened V by 0 bases and J by 5 bases, and 13 bases separated the two germline ends. The CDR3 reads CASSQDRQDFYGYTF. The CDR3 DNA follows: TGCGCCAGCAGCCAAGATCGACAGGACTTTTATGGCTACACCTTC.

This clonotype was recorded at least ten times. This beta chain is an off-target read within a library intended for alpha chains, so its frequency means little. The rearrangement uses TRBV20-1 and TRBJ2-1; either TRBD1 or TRBD2 may fit D (5 bases each). The CDR3 extends over 14 amino acids. In germline, CDR1 is DFQATT, CDR2 SNEGSKA (reference sequence). The ends were cut back, 3 bases at V and 10 bases at J, with 19 bases in the middle. The CDR3 DNA reads as TGCAGTGCTAGGGATCTTGGGGACCCCAGGGAGCAGTTCTTC. Residues: CSARDLGDPREQFF.

This clonotype was observed once. Because this beta chain is a stray read in a library intended to capture alpha chains, its abundance should not be given much weight. This sequence joins TRBV27 and TRBJ2-7, with D possibly matching TRBD1 (5 bases). CDR3 size: 15 residues. Germline V gene lookup returns CDR1 MNHEY and CDR2 SMNVEV (reference sequence). The germline V and J ends were trimmed by 3 bases and 0 bases, with 12 bases remaining between them. CDR3 in DNA: TGTGCCAGCAGTTTTGTGCCGGACACCTCCTACGAGCAGTACTTC. Its protein product is CASSFVPDTSYEQYF.

In its sample, this clonotype ranks as medium-sized. This beta chain slipped into a library made for alpha chains as a stray read, so its size is not meaningful. This sequence joins TRBV11-3 and TRBJ2-1; TRBD2 might be the D (6 bases). CDR1 and CDR2 from the germline V gene are SGHNT and YENEEA. With 4 bases removed from V and 11 bases from J, the gap between germline ends came to 12 bases. The CDR3 spans 12 residues. The CDR3 bases are TGTGCCAGCAGCTCGCTGGGGACTCAGCAGTTCTTC. Amino acid sequence: CASSSLGTQQFF.

In its sample, this clonotype was seen many times. A library prepared for alpha chains yielded this beta chain as an off-target read; its size is of little meaning. J is TRBJ2-3 and V is TRBV27; no reliable D call. This CDR3 spans 14 amino acids. V shed 3 bases and J shed 3 bases, with 10 bases lying between them. Germline CDR1 and CDR2: MNHEY and SMNVEV (reference sequence). CDR3 bases: TGTGCCAGCAGTTTTTATCGGTTGACAGATACGCAGTATTTT. Translated, it gives CASSFYRLTDTQYF.

This clonotype was counted many times. With the library built for alpha chains, this beta chain is off target and its frequency is not meaningful. The chain uses TRBV6-5 and TRBJ1-6; 9 bases map to TRBD1. The V segment lost 6 bases and the J segment 7 bases; nucleotides outside the gene matches: 7. Germline CDR1 and CDR2: MNHEY and SVGAGI. The CDR3 runs 15 residues. CDR3 sequence (DNA): TGTGCCAGCAGACCCACCGGGACAGGGAATTCACCCCTCCACTTT. The encoded protein is CASRPTGTGNSPLHF.

By proportion, this clonotype is medium-sized. A library prepared for alpha chains yielded this beta chain as an off-target read; its size is of little meaning. The rearrangement links TRBV30 to TRBJ2-3; no reliable D call. The CDR3 covers 13 residues. Trimming left V 6 bases short and J 3 bases short, with 13 bases between. Germline CDR1 reads GTSNPN; CDR2 reads SVGIG (reference sequence). As DNA, the CDR3 is TGTGCCTGCCTAAAACAGAGGACAGATACGCAGTATTTT. This codes for CACLKQRTDTQYF.

For this clonotype: This beta chain is an unintended read in a library built for alpha chains; its size means little. The V gene is TRBV11-2, the J gene TRBJ2-5; tentative D call: TRBD1 (6 bases). CDR3 length: 14 amino acids. The germline gives CDR1 SGHAT, CDR2 FQNNGV. V lost 3 bases, J lost 5 bases, and 13 bases lay in between. CDR3 in amino acids: CASSFAGTRETQYF. The CDR3 coding sequence is TGTGCCAGCAGCTTCGCCGGGACACGGGAGACCCAGTACTTC.

Judged by abundance, this clonotype is medium-sized. Because the library targeted alpha chains, this beta chain is an off-target read whose size means little. The V gene is TRBV2, the J gene TRBJ1-5; the D is unclear. Trimming shortened V by 4 bases and J by 7 bases, and 11 bases separated the two germline ends. The CDR3 has 13 residues. Germline CDR1 SNHLY, CDR2 FYNNEI. The DNA for the CDR3 is TGTGCCAGCAGTGGGGAGACGGACCAGCCCCAGCATTTT. Residues: CASSGETDQPQHF.

This clonotype was counted ten times or more. The library was built for alpha chains, so this beta chain is an off-target read and its size means little. The V and J genes are TRBV28 and TRBJ1-3, with D uncertain. The CDR3 consists of 15 residues. V lost 2 bases and J lost 0, with 8 bases in between. CDR1 is MDHEN and CDR2 is SYDVKM in the germline V gene. CDR3 DNA sequence: TGTGCCAGCAGTTTAAAACTGATCTCTGGAAACACCATATATTTT. Protein product: CASSLKLISGNTIYF.

This clonotype was picked up many times. This beta chain is an off-target read within a library intended for alpha chains, so its frequency means little. This chain uses TRBV20-1 with TRBJ2-1; TRBD1 or TRBD2 may be the D gene (5 bases each). Trimming cost V 6 bases and J 0 bases, with 21 bases left between them. Per germline, CDR1 DFQATT and CDR2 SNEGSKA (reference sequence). The CDR3 runs 17 residues. This CDR3 is CSAVLSRGTSSYNEQFF. As DNA, the CDR3 is TGCAGTGCCGTTCTTTCAAGAGGGACCAGCTCCTACAATGAGCAGTTCTTC.